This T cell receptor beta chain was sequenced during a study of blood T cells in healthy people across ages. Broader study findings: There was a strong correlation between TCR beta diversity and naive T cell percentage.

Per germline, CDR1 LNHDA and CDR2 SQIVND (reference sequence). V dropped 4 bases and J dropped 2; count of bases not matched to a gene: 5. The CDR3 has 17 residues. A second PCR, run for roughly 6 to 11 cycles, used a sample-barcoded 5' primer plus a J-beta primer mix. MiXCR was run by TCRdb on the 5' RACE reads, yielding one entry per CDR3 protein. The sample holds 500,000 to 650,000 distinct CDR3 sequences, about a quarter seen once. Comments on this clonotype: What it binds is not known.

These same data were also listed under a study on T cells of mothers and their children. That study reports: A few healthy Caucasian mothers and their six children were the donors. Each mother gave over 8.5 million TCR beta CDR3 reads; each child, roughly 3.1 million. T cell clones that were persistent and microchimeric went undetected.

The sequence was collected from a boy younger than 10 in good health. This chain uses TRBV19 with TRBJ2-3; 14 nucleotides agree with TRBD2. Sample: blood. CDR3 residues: CASSKGTSGGYTDTQYF. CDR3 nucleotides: TGTGCCAGTAGTAAGGGGACTAGCGGGGGTTACACAGATACGCAGTATTTT. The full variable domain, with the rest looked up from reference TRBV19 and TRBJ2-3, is DGGITQSPKYLFRKEGQNVTLSCEQNLNHDAMYWYRQDPGQGLRLIYYSQIVNDFQKGDIAEGYSVSREKKESFPLTVTSAQKNPTAFYLCASSKGTSGGYTDTQYFGPGTRLTVL.